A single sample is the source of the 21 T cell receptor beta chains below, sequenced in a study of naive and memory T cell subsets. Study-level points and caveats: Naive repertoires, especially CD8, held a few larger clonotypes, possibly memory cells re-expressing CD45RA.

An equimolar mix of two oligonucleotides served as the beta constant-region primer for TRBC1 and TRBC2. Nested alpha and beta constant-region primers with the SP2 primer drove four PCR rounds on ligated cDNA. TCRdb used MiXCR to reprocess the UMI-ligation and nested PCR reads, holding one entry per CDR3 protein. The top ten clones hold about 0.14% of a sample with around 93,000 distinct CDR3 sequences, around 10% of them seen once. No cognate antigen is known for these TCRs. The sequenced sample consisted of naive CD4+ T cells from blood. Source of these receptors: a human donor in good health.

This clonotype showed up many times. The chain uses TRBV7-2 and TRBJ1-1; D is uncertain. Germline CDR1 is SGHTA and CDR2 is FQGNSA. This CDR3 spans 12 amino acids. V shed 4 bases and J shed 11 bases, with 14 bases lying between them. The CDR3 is CASSSRTVRAFF. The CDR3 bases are TGTGCCAGCAGCTCACGGACGGTCCGGGCTTTCTTT.

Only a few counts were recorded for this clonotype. CDR3 bases: TGCAGTGCTAGAGATTCCCCTCGGGGGGGCCCCAGCTCGCAGTTCTTC. Translated: CSARDSPRGGPSSQFF. The chain uses TRBV20-1 and TRBJ2-1; the match to TRBD2 covers 8 bases. With 0 bases clipped from V and 12 bases from J, the junction kept 16 bases outside the gene matches. The CDR3 has 16 amino acids. Germline CDR1 and CDR2: DFQATT and SNEGSKA (reference sequence).

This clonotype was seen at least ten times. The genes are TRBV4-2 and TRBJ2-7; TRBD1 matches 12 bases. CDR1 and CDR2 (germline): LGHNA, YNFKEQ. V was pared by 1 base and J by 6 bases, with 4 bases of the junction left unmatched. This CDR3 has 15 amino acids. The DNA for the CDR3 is TGTGCCAGCAGCCAAGTAGGGACAGGGGGCGCCGAGCAGTACTTC. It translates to CASSQVGTGGAEQYF.

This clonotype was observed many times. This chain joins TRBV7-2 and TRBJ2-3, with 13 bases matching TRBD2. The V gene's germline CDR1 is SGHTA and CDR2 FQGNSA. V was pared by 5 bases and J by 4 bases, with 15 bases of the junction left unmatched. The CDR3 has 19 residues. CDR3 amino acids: CASSLRQARLAGGADTQYF. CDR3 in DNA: TGTGCCAGCAGCCTAAGACAGGCCCGACTAGCGGGGGGAGCAGATACGCAGTATTTT. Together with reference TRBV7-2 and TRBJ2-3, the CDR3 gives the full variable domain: GAGVSQSPSNKVTEKGKDVELRCDPISGHTALYWYRQSLGQGLEFLIYFQGNSAPDKSGLPSDRFSAERTGGSVSTLTIQRTQQEDSAVYLCASSLRQARLAGGADTQYFGPGTRLTVL.

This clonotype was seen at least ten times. This CDR3 is CASSLGILDDPKHNEQFF. The DNA of the CDR3 is TGTGCCAGCAGCTTAGGGATTTTGGACGACCCGAAACACAATGAGCAGTTCTTC. This sequence joins TRBV7-9 and TRBJ2-1, with D unclear. The CDR3 is 18 amino acids. V was clipped by 1 base and J by 5 bases, with 21 bases between them. Germline assignment: CDR1 SEHNR and CDR2 FQNEAQ (reference sequence). The full variable domain, its missing parts supplied by reference TRBV7-9 and TRBJ2-1, is DTGVSQNPRHKITKRGQNVTFRCDPISEHNRLYWYRQTLGQGPEFLTYFQNEAQLEKSRLLSDRFSAERPKGSFSTLEIQRTEQGDSAMYLCASSLGILDDPKHNEQFFGPGTRLTVL.

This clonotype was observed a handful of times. CDR3 region: CASRLAGSEDTQYF. As DNA, the CDR3 is TGTGCCAGCAGGCTAGCGGGGAGTGAGGATACGCAGTATTTT. This rearrangement joins TRBV14 to TRBJ2-3, with TRBD2 matching 9 bases. Looked up from germline, CDR1 is SGHDN and CDR2 is FVKESK. After removal of 6 bases from V and 6 bases from J, the junction contained 7 bases not matched to a gene. The CDR3 loop spans 14 amino acids.

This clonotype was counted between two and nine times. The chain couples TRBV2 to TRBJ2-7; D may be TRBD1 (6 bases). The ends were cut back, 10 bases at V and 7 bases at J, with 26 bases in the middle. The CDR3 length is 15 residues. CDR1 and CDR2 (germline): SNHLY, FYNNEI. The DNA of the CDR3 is TGTGCCAATAACCGTCCAGGGGACATCCTACGTGAGCAGTACTTC. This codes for CANNRPGDILREQYF.

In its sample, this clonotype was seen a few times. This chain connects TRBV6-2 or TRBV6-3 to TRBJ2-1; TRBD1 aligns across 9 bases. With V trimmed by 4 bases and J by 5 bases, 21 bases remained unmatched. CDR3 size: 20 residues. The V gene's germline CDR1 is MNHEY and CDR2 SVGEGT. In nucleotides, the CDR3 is TGTGCCAGCAGTTCCCGCCGGGGGACCACAGACAGGGGGTTACACAATGAGCAGTTCTTC. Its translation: CASSSRRGTTDRGLHNEQFF.

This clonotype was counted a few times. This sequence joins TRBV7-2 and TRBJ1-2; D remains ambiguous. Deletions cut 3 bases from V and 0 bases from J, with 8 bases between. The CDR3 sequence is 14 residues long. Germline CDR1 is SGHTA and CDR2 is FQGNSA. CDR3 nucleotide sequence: TGTGCCAGCAGCTTCTACGGGTCTAACTATGGCTACACCTTC. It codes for CASSFYGSNYGYTF.

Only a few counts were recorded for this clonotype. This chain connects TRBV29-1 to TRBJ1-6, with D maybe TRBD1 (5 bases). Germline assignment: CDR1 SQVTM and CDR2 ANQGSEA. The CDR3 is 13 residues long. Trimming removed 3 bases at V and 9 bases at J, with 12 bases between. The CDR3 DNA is TGCAGCGTTGACGCAGGGAGTGGTTCACCCCTCCACTTT. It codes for CSVDAGSGSPLHF.

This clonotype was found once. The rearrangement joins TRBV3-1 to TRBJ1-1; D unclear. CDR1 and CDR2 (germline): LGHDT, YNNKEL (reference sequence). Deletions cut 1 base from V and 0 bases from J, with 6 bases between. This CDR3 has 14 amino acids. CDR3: CASSQGLLNTEAFF. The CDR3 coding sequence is TGTGCCAGCAGCCAAGGGTTATTGAACACTGAAGCTTTCTTT. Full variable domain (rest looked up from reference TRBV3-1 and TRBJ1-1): DTAVSQTPKYLVTQMGNDKSIKCEQNLGHDTMYWYKQDSKKFLKIMFSYNNKELIINETVPNRFSPKSPDKAHLNLHINSLELGDSAVYFCASSQGLLNTEAFFGQGTRLTVV.

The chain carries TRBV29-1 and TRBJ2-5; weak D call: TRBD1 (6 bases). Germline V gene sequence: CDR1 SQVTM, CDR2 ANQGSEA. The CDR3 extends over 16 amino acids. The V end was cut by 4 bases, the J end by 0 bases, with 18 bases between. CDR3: CSVGKVRGHHQETQYF. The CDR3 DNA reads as TGCAGCGTTGGGAAGGTTCGGGGACACCACCAAGAGACCCAGTACTTC.

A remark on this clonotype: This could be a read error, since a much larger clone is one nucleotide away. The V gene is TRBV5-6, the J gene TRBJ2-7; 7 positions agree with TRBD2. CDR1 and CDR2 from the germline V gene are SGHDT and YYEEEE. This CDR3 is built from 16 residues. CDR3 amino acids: CTSSLPGGGGSGEQYF. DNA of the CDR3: TGTACCAGCAGCCTGCCGGGCGGTGGCGGGAGCGGGGAGCAGTACTTC.

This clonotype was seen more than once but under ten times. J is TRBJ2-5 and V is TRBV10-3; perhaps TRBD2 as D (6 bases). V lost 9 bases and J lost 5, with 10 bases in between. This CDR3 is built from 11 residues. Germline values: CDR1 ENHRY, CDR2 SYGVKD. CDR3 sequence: CAIGRGETQYF. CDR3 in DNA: TGTGCCATTGGACGGGGGGAGACCCAGTACTTC.

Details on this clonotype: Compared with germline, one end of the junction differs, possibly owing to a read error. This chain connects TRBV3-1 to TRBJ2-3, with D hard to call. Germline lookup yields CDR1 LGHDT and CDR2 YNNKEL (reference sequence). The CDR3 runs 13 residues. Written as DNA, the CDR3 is TGTGCCAGCAGCCAAGATAGCAAAGATACGCAGTATTTT. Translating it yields CASSQDSKDTQYF.

The CDR3 DNA reads TGTGCCATCAGACCGGGACAGGGGGCAGGAAAACTGTTTTTT. Its translation is CAIRPGQGAGKLFF. This sequence joins TRBV10-3 and TRBJ1-4; 12 bases match TRBD1. Germline trimming cut 6 bases from V and 10 bases from J; bases unmatched to any gene: 6. The CDR3 is 14 amino acids. The germline V gene has CDR1 ENHRY and CDR2 SYGVKD.

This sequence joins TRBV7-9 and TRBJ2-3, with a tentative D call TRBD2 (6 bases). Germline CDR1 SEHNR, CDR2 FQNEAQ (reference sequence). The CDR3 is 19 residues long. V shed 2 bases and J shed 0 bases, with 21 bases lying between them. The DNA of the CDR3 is TGTGCCAGCAGCTTATACCTACTTTGGCGGGATACTAGCACAGATACGCAGTATTTT. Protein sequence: CASSLYLLWRDTSTDTQYF.

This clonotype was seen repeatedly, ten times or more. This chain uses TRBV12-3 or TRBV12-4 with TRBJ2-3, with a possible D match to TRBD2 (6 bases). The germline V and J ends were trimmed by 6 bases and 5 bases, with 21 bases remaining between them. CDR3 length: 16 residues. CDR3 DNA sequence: TGTGCCAGCAGGCTCTTCGGGAGCCTGAGCGGAGATACGCAGTATTTT. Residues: CASRLFGSLSGDTQYF.

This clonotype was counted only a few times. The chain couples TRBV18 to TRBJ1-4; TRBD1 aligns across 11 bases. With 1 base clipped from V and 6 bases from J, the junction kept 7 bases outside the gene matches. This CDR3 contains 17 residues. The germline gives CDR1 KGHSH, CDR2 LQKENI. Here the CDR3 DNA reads TGTGCCAGCTCACCACTTCGCCTGGGACAGGGGGATGAAAAACTGTTTTTT. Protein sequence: CASSPLRLGQGDEKLFF.

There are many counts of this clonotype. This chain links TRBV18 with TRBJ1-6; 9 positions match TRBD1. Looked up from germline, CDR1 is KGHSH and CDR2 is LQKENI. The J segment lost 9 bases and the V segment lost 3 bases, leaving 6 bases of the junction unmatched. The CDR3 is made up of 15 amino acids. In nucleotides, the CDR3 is TGTGCCAGCTCACCGGGGGGACAGGGTGCTTCACCCCTCCACTTT. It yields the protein CASSPGGQGASPLHF.

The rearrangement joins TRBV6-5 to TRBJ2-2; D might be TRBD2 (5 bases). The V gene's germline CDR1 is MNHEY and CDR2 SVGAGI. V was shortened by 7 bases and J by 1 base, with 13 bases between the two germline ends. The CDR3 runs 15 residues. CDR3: CASKRGVMNTGELFF. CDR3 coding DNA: TGTGCCAGCAAACGGGGAGTAATGAACACCGGGGAGCTGTTTTTT.